This T cell receptor (beta chain) was observed in a study of vaccination and CD4 T cells after COVID-19. Looking at the study overall: Nasal swab PCR identified SARS-CoV-2 in the convalescent patients, of whom roughly ten were mild and one severe.

In germline, CDR1 is SEHNR, CDR2 FQNEAQ (reference sequence). Deletions cut 3 bases from V and 0 bases from J, with 9 bases between. The CDR3 extends over 14 amino acids. As for treatment: roughly 10-day PBMC culture with coronavirus spike peptide pools or control peptides (ViraFEST assay). The positive PCR dates, which preceded the US Alpha, Beta and Delta variants, fell between March and December 2020. With about 11 days of culture completed, CD4+ T cells were isolated by negative selection. Points on this clonotype: Its antigen is not known.

Sequenced with the Oncomine TCR Beta short-read assay was DNA taken from cultured CD4+ T cells. One entry per CDR3 protein, called by TCRdb with MiXCR from the PCR reads. The table includes about 15,000 distinct CDR3 sequences, around 48% detected once. This clonotype was sampled from a human donor who had recovered from COVID-19. The rearrangement uses TRBV7-9 and TRBJ2-7, with D perhaps matching TRBD2 (6 bases). Sequenced material: CD4+ T cells from blood, cultured in vitro. The CDR3: CASSFGSGSYEQYF. The CDR3 nucleotides are TGTGCCAGCAGCTTCGGTAGCGGCTCCTACGAGCAGTACTTC. Using reference TRBV7-9 and TRBJ2-7 for the parts outside the CDR3, the full variable domain is DTGVSQNPRHKITKRGQNVTFRCDPISEHNRLYWYRQTLGQGPEFLTYFQNEAQLEKSRLLSDRFSAERPKGSFSTLEIQRTEQGDSAMYLCASSFGSGSYEQYFGPGTRLTVT.